These 14 T cell receptor beta chains came from one sample sequenced in a study of vaccination and CD4 T cells after COVID-19. Indicated treatment: roughly 10-day PBMC culture with coronavirus spike peptide pools or control peptides (ViraFEST assay). Oncomine TCR Beta short-read sequencing was applied to DNA from cultured CD4+ T cells. TCRdb itself ran the PCR reads through MiXCR, one entry per CDR3 protein. The sample has 20,000 to 25,000 distinct CDR3 sequences; under 70% are singletons. No antigen is known for these receptors. Sample: CD4+ T cells from blood, cultured in vitro, taken after SARS-CoV-2 vaccination. The receptors originated from a human donor who received a COVID-19 vaccine.

V is TRBV6-1 and J is TRBJ2-2, with TRBD2 matching over 12 bases. The germline V gene has CDR1 MNHNS and CDR2 SASEGT. The CDR3 consists of 16 residues. Germline trimming cut 6 bases from V and 6 bases from J; bases unmatched to any gene: 8. Written as DNA, the CDR3 is TGTGCCAGCAGGCTAGCGGGGGGGCCTTTGCCCGGGGAGCTGTTTTTT. Protein product: CASRLAGGPLPGELFF.

The chain joins TRBV6-5 to TRBJ1-2, with D perhaps matching TRBD1 (5 bases). Trimming stripped 2 bases from V and 6 bases from J, with 13 bases between. The germline gives CDR1 MNHEY, CDR2 SVGAGI. This CDR3 region has 14 residues. CDR3 nucleotide sequence: TGTGCCAGCAGTTACCGCGGGGGTTCGAATGGCTACACCTTC. Amino acids: CASSYRGGSNGYTF.

The chain employs TRBV2 and TRBJ2-3, with a weak D call TRBD2 (5 bases). Germline V gene sequence: CDR1 SNHLY, CDR2 FYNNEI. There are 13 residues in the CDR3. V was clipped by 10 bases and J by 1 base, with 12 bases between them. The CDR3 protein is CATGVEGTDTQYF. As DNA, the CDR3 is TGTGCCACCGGGGTGGAGGGCACAGATACGCAGTATTTT.

The V gene is TRBV6-1, the J gene TRBJ2-7; 10 bases are a match to TRBD1. V lost 2 bases to trimming and J lost 4 bases; unmatched junction nucleotides: 8. This CDR3 is 16 amino acids long. Germline V gives CDR1 MNHNS, CDR2 SASEGT. The DNA for the CDR3 is TGTGCCAGCAGTGAAAACCGGGACAGGGGCTTATACGAGCAGTACTTC. This translates into CASSENRDRGLYEQYF.

The chain uses TRBV5-4 and TRBJ2-7; no definite D call. The CDR3 extends over 14 amino acids. Germline lookup yields CDR1 SGHNT and CDR2 YYREEE (reference sequence). Trimming took off 4 bases at V and 3 bases at J, with 14 bases between the two ends. Here the CDR3 reads CASSRAPLGYEQYF. In DNA form, the CDR3 reads TGTGCCAGCAGCCGGGCCCCGCTTGGCTACGAGCAGTACTTC. Supplemented by reference TRBV5-4 and TRBJ2-7, the full variable domain reads ETGVTQSPTHLIKTRGQQVTLRCSSQSGHNTVSWYQQALGQGPQFIFQYYREEENGRGNFPPRFSGLQFPNYSSELNVNALELDDSALYLCASSRAPLGYEQYFGPGTRLTVT.

The chain joins TRBV20-1 to TRBJ2-5; 8 positions match TRBD2. V shed 0 bases, J shed 2 bases, and the junction held 8 bases outside the gene matches. Germline CDR1 is DFQATT and CDR2 is SNEGSKA (reference sequence). The CDR3 contains 16 residues. CDR3 coding DNA: TGCAGTGCTAGAGATCAAGTACTAGCGGAACAAGAGACCCAGTACTTC. It is translated as CSARDQVLAEQETQYF.

Details on this clonotype: The CDR3 ends on some other residue instead of the conserved phenylalanine or tryptophan, so this is likely a read error. The chain employs TRBV7-3 and TRBJ1-1; TRBD1 matches 7 bases. Germline V gene sequence: CDR1 SGHTA, CDR2 FQGTGA. V was pared by 5 bases and J by 0 bases, with 9 bases of the junction left unmatched. The CDR3 extends over 16 amino acids. The CDR3 DNA sequence: TGTGCCAGCAGCACCGTACCGGGACAGATGAACACTGAAGCTTTCTTA. Residues: CASSTVPGQMNTEAFL.

The CDR3: CASLESNNSPLHF. The CDR3 DNA reads TGTGCCAGCCTCGAATCCAATAATTCACCCCTCCACTTT. This chain connects TRBV6-1 to TRBJ1-6; D unclear. The CDR3 spans 13 residues. V dropped 8 bases and J dropped 5 bases, with 10 bases sitting between them. Per germline, CDR1 MNHNS and CDR2 SASEGT.

This clonotype was seen more than once but under ten times. This chain links TRBV6-1 with TRBJ2-4; 8 positions match TRBD1. The V and J ends lost 3 bases and 16 bases, in that order; junction bases with no gene match: 14. CDR1 and CDR2 (germline): MNHNS, SASEGT. This CDR3 has 14 amino acids. The CDR3 DNA is TGTGCCAGCAGTGACCCACCGGGACAGGAGGGATCCTACTTC. Amino acid sequence: CASSDPPGQEGSYF.

V and J are TRBV15 and TRBJ2-5, with D tentatively TRBD1 or TRBD2 (6 bases each). Per the germline V gene, CDR1 is LNHNV and CDR2 is YYDKDF (reference sequence). V gave up 1 base and J gave up 4 bases, with 10 bases separating them. CDR3 length: 14 residues. The CDR3 DNA follows: TGTGCCACCAGCAGAGGGGGGGCTGTAGAGACCCAGTACTTC. It is translated as CATSRGGAVETQYF.

The sample holds a few counts of this clonotype. The rearrangement joins TRBV20-1 to TRBJ2-5; D gene ambiguous. Germline lookup yields CDR1 DFQATT and CDR2 SNEGSKA (reference sequence). The length of the CDR3 is 13 residues. V was pared by 7 bases and J by 2 bases, with 14 bases between. CDR3 protein: CSGLRSGQETQYF. The CDR3 DNA follows: TGCAGTGGCCTCCGGAGTGGGCAAGAGACCCAGTACTTC.

The rearrangement uses TRBV5-1 and TRBJ1-2; tentatively, D is TRBD1 (6 bases). Per germline, CDR1 SGHRS and CDR2 YFSETQ. There are 12 residues in the CDR3. V lost 5 bases and J lost 4, with 9 bases in between. CDR3 region: CASRQGIYGYTF. CDR3 DNA sequence: TGCGCCAGCAGACAGGGAATCTATGGCTACACCTTC.

This clonotype has only one observation. The V gene is TRBV6-1, the J gene TRBJ2-3; TRBD1 is a possible D gene (5 bases). This CDR3 contains 15 residues. The germline gives CDR1 MNHNS, CDR2 SASEGT. Trimming removed 6 bases from V and 2 bases from J, with 15 bases in between. This CDR3 is CASRARGRNTDTQYF. The CDR3 nucleotides read TGTGCCAGCAGGGCTAGGGGCAGAAACACAGATACGCAGTATTTT.

This chain uses TRBV20-1 with TRBJ1-6; 7 bases are a match to TRBD1. This CDR3 region has 16 residues. Germline loops: CDR1 DFQATT, CDR2 SNEGSKA (reference sequence). V lost 5 bases and J lost 8; bases outside the gene matches: 15. This CDR3 is CSAPRGGAWSDSPLHF. The CDR3 nucleotides are TGCAGTGCTCCCAGGGGGGGGGCTTGGTCCGATTCACCCCTCCACTTT.